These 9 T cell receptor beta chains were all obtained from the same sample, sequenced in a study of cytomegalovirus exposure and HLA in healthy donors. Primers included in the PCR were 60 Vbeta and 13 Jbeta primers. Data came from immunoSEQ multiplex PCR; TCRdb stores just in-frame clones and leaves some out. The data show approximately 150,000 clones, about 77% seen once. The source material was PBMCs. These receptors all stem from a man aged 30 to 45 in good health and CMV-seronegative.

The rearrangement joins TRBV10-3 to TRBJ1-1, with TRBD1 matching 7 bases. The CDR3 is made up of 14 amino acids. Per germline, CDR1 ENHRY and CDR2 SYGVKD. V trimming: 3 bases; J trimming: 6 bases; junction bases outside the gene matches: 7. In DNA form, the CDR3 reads TGTGCCATCAGTGATAGGGGAGGACAGGCTGAAGCTTTCTTT. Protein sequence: CAISDRGGQAEAFF.

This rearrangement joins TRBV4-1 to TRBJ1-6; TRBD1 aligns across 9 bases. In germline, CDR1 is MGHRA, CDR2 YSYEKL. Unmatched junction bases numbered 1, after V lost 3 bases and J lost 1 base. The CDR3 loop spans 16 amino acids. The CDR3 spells CASSQDRGSYNSPLHF. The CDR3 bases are TGCGCCAGCAGCCAGGACAGGGGTTCCTATAATTCACCCCTCCACTTT.

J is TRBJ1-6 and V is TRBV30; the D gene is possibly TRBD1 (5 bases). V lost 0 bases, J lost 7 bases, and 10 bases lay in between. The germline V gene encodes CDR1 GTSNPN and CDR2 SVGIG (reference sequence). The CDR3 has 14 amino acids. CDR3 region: CAWSVLQANSPLHF. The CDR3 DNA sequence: TGTGCCTGGAGTGTACTACAGGCGAATTCACCCCTCCACTTT.

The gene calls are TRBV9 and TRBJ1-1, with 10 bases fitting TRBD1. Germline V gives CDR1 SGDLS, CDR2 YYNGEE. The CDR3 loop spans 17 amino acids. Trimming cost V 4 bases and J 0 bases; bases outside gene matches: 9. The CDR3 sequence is CASSPVPGQGMNTEAFF. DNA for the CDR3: TGTGCCAGCAGCCCTGTCCCGGGACAGGGGATGAACACTGAAGCTTTCTTT.

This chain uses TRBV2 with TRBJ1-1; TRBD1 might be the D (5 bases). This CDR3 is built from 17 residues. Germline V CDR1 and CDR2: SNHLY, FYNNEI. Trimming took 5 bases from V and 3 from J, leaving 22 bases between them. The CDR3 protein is CASSPFGGARTHTEAFF. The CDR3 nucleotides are TGTGCCAGCAGTCCTTTCGGTGGGGCCAGAACCCACACTGAAGCTTTCTTT.

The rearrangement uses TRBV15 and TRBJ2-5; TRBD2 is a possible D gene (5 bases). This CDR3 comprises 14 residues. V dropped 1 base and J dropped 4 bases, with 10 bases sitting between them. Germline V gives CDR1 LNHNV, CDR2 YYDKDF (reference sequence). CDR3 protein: CATSRGLAGETQYF. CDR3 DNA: TGTGCCACCAGCAGAGGGCTAGCCGGAGAGACCCAGTACTTC.

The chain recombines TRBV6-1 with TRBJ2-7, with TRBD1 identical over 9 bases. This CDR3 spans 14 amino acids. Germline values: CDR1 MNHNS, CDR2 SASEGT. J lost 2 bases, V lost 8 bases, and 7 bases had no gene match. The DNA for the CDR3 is TGTGCCAGCGGGATGGGACAGGGACCCTACGAGCAGTACTTC. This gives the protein CASGMGQGPYEQYF.

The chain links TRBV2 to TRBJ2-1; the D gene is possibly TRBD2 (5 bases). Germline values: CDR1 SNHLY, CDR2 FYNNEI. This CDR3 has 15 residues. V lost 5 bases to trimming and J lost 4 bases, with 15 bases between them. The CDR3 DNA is TGTGCCAGCAGTCCTGCGGGTACTGTATACAATGAGCAGTTCTTC. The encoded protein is CASSPAGTVYNEQFF.

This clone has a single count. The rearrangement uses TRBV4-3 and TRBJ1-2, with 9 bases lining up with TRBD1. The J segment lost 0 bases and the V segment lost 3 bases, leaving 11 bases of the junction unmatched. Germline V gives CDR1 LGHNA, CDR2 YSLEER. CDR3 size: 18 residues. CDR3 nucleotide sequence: TGCGCCAGCAGCCACATGACAGGGGGGACGGACACTAACTATGGCTACACCTTC. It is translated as CASSHMTGGTDTNYGYTF.